This T cell receptor (beta chain) was sequenced during a study of cytomegalovirus exposure and HLA in healthy donors. Overall study context: As released early, the data held 70 million to 100 million unique TCRs from HLA-typed donors.

PCR used 60 Vbeta primers and 13 Jbeta primers. Data came from immunoSEQ multiplex PCR; TCRdb stores just in-frame clones and leaves some out. The profile shows over 95,000 clones, 70% to 80% of them singletons. Findings and limits, study-wide: For presence/absence analyses, sequencing depth was assumed to be roughly uniform across donors. The later analysis indicated that the majority of CMV-associated TCR beta chains appeared HLA-restricted. Researchers counted 164 TCR beta chains as cytomegalovirus-associated.

To note about this clone: As yet, its antigen is unknown.

This receptor was obtained from a woman between 35 and 50 years old in good health and CMV-seropositive. The sequencing sample was made of PBMCs.

The CDR3 region is CASSERGPVEAFF. In DNA, the CDR3 is TGTGCCAGCAGTGAACGTGGGCCAGTTGAAGCTTTCTTT. The chain uses TRBV25-1 and TRBJ1-1; D remains unclear. Trimming shortened V by 2 bases and J by 7 bases, and 11 bases separated the two germline ends. Looked up from germline, CDR1 is MGHDK and CDR2 is SYGVNS. This CDR3 contains 13 residues.